These T cell receptor beta chains were read from a single sample in a study of response to subunit inactivated influenza vaccine. TCRdb called the RT-PCR reads again in MiXCR, with one record for every CDR3 protein. The data contain 550,000 to 800,000 distinct CDR3 sequences, more than 11% of them singletons. Sequenced material: PBMCs from blood, taken less than 15 days before vaccination. These receptors were obtained from a man in his forties or fifties who received an inactivated influenza vaccine. Each CDR3 is given with its conserved first and last residue. Each record gives: V gene, J gene, CDR3 protein.

v_gene: TRBV28; j_gene: TRBJ2-1; CDR3aa: CASSPLRTVHEQFF
v_gene: TRBV4-1; j_gene: TRBJ1-2; CDR3aa: CASSQGHRVGYTF
v_gene: TRBV6-2/TRBV6-3; j_gene: TRBJ2-2; CDR3aa: CASRTFIAYTGELFF
v_gene: TRBV11-1; j_gene: TRBJ2-2; CDR3aa: CASSLLGRGRKNTGELFF
v_gene: TRBV28; j_gene: TRBJ2-1; CDR3aa: CASRADSSYNEQFF
v_gene: TRBV18; j_gene: TRBJ2-1; CDR3aa: CASSQDNGRSYNEQFF
v_gene: TRBV4-3; j_gene: TRBJ1-3; CDR3aa: CASSQAPGTGNTIYF
v_gene: TRBV7-9; j_gene: TRBJ2-7; CDR3aa: CASDRLAAQEQYF
v_gene: TRBV12-3/TRBV12-4; j_gene: TRBJ2-1; CDR3aa: CASSFFGTRLFNEQFF
v_gene: TRBV7-8; j_gene: TRBJ2-2; CDR3aa: CASSTVAGAPTGELFF
v_gene: TRBV6-2/TRBV6-3; j_gene: TRBJ2-7; CDR3aa: CASKRTGGTYEQYF
v_gene: TRBV2; j_gene: TRBJ2-7; CDR3aa: CPSSVDRGKYEQYF
v_gene: TRBV6-2/TRBV6-3; j_gene: TRBJ2-1; CDR3aa: CASRKPGQGSYNEQFF
v_gene: TRBV3-1; j_gene: TRBJ2-3; CDR3aa: CASSQVAGLTDTQYF
v_gene: TRBV27; j_gene: TRBJ1-5; CDR3aa: CASSFLLGQGRQNQPQHF
v_gene: TRBV2; j_gene: TRBJ2-1; CDR3aa: CASSAGLAGAGDNEQFF
v_gene: TRBV28; j_gene: TRBJ2-7; CDR3aa: CASRPPGTGIDEQYF
v_gene: TRBV5-1; j_gene: TRBJ2-7; CDR3aa: CASSLAGQGISYEQYF
v_gene: TRBV4-2; j_gene: TRBJ1-4; CDR3aa: CASSQDPGTTNEKLFF
v_gene: TRBV20-1; j_gene: TRBJ2-7; CDR3aa: CSARAEGQLFWEQYF
v_gene: TRBV9; j_gene: TRBJ2-3; CDR3aa: CASSVVAGGANTQYF
v_gene: TRBV20-1; j_gene: TRBJ2-5; CDR3aa: CSAPRPRETQYF
v_gene: TRBV6-2/TRBV6-3; j_gene: TRBJ1-2; CDR3aa: CASSYGHQVNYGYTF
v_gene: TRBV12-3/TRBV12-4; j_gene: TRBJ2-5; CDR3aa: CASSFSSGGAETQYF
v_gene: TRBV4-2; j_gene: TRBJ1-5; CDR3aa: CASSQARDDQPQHF
v_gene: TRBV5-1; j_gene: TRBJ2-4; CDR3aa: CASSLSTGLKNIQYF
v_gene: TRBV19; j_gene: TRBJ1-1; CDR3aa: CASSRKDNMNTEAFF
v_gene: TRBV3-1; j_gene: TRBJ2-1; CDR3aa: CACCKDRLAGVSYNEQFF
v_gene: TRBV15; j_gene: TRBJ2-7; CDR3aa: CATRDRGFHEQYF
v_gene: TRBV11-1; j_gene: TRBJ1-1; CDR3aa: CASNLRRVNQLMNTEAFF
v_gene: TRBV2; j_gene: TRBJ2-5; CDR3aa: CASNTGYGETQYF
v_gene: TRBV7-2; j_gene: TRBJ1-1; CDR3aa: CASSLVQGMNTEAFF
v_gene: TRBV10-3; j_gene: TRBJ2-3; CDR3aa: CAISESKIPSPRAGDTQYF
v_gene: TRBV28; j_gene: TRBJ2-2; CDR3aa: CASSFLKGLTGELFF
v_gene: TRBV11-2; j_gene: TRBJ2-2; CDR3aa: CASSLQFRTTRNTGELFF
v_gene: TRBV7-9; j_gene: TRBJ2-2; CDR3aa: CASSQGQGAGGELFF
v_gene: TRBV6-2/TRBV6-3; j_gene: TRBJ2-1; CDR3aa: CASTLAGAYNEQFF
v_gene: TRBV7-2; j_gene: TRBJ2-2; CDR3aa: CASCLAFNSAGELFF
v_gene: TRBV12-3/TRBV12-4; j_gene: TRBJ2-7; CDR3aa: CASRRAGTYEQYF
v_gene: TRBV10-3; j_gene: TRBJ2-1; CDR3aa: CAISLYNAEQFF
v_gene: TRBV29-1; j_gene: TRBJ1-1; CDR3aa: CSVVRQNTEAFF
v_gene: TRBV2; j_gene: TRBJ2-7; CDR3aa: CASSEDAGTYEQYF
v_gene: TRBV7-9; j_gene: TRBJ2-3; CDR3aa: CASSTQPGTQYF
v_gene: TRBV3-1; j_gene: TRBJ2-7; CDR3aa: CASSQTGGYHEQYF
v_gene: TRBV4-2; j_gene: TRBJ2-7; CDR3aa: CASSFRWTGDYEQYF
v_gene: TRBV10-3; j_gene: TRBJ2-7; CDR3aa: CAIKAGQPSYEQYF
v_gene: TRBV25-1; j_gene: TRBJ2-5; CDR3aa: CASSEYGSAETQYF
v_gene: TRBV5-4; j_gene: TRBJ2-2; CDR3aa: CASSQTGTGGGGELFF
v_gene: TRBV20-1; j_gene: TRBJ2-7; CDR3aa: CSARGQSSYEQYF
v_gene: TRBV20-1; j_gene: TRBJ1-6; CDR3aa: CSAQGQGANSALHF
v_gene: TRBV4-3; j_gene: TRBJ2-7; CDR3aa: CASSPGTGGGYEQYF
v_gene: TRBV5-1; j_gene: TRBJ2-2; CDR3aa: CASSFEKTSGATGELFF
v_gene: TRBV10-3; j_gene: TRBJ1-5; CDR3aa: CAILLQPQHF
v_gene: TRBV24-1; j_gene: TRBJ2-7; CDR3aa: CATSDYVGQYF
v_gene: TRBV4-3; j_gene: TRBJ1-4; CDR3aa: CASSQDKTTNEKLFF
v_gene: TRBV6-5; j_gene: TRBJ2-1; CDR3aa: CASSYSDPSYNEQFF
v_gene: TRBV5-1; j_gene: TRBJ1-2; CDR3aa: CASSSGTVYSYGYTF
v_gene: TRBV5-1; j_gene: TRBJ1-6; CDR3aa: CASSPGISYNSPLHF
v_gene: TRBV15; j_gene: TRBJ2-5; CDR3aa: CATTPGPLETQYF